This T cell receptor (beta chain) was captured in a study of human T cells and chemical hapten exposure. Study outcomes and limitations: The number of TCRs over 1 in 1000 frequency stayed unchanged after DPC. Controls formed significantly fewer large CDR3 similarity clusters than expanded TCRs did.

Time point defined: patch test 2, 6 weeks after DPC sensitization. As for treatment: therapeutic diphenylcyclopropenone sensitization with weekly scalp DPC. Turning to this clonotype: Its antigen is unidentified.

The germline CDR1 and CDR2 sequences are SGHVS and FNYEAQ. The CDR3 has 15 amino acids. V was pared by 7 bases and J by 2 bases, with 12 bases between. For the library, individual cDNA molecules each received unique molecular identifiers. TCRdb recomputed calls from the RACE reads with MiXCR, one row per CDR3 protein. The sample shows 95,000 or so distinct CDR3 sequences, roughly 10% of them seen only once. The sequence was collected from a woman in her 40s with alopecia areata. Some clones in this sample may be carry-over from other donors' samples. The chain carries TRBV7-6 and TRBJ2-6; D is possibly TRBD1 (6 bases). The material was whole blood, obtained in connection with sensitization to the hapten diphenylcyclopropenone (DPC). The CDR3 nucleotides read TGTGCCAGCACGCGACCAGGGGCTGGGGCCAACGTCCTGACTTTC. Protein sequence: CASTRPGAGANVLTF.